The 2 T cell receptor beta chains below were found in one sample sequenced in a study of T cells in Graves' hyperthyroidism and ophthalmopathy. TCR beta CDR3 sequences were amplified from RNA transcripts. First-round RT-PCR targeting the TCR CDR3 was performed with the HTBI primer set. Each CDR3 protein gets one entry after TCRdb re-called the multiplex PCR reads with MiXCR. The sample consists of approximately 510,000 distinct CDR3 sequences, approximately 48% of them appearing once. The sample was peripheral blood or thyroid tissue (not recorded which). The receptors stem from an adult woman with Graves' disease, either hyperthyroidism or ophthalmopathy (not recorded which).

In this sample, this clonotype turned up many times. Here the CDR3 reads CASTANYGYTF. The DNA of the CDR3 is TGTGCCAGTACAGCAAACTATGGCTACACCTTC. The chain joins TRBV19 to TRBJ1-2; no firm D call. With 7 bases removed from V and 2 bases from J, the gap between germline ends came to 5 bases. CDR3 length equals 11 residues. The V gene's germline CDR1 is LNHDA and CDR2 SQIVND (reference sequence).

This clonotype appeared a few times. CDR3 sequence reads: CAISDHGTGVNQPQHF. CDR3 bases: TGTGCCATCAGTGACCACGGGACAGGGGTGAATCAGCCCCAGCATTTT. This chain joins TRBV10-3 and TRBJ1-5; 10 bases fit TRBD1. Trimming at V came to 3 bases and at J to 4 bases, leaving 6 bases not matched to a gene. The CDR3 runs 16 residues. Germline assignment: CDR1 ENHRY and CDR2 SYGVKD.